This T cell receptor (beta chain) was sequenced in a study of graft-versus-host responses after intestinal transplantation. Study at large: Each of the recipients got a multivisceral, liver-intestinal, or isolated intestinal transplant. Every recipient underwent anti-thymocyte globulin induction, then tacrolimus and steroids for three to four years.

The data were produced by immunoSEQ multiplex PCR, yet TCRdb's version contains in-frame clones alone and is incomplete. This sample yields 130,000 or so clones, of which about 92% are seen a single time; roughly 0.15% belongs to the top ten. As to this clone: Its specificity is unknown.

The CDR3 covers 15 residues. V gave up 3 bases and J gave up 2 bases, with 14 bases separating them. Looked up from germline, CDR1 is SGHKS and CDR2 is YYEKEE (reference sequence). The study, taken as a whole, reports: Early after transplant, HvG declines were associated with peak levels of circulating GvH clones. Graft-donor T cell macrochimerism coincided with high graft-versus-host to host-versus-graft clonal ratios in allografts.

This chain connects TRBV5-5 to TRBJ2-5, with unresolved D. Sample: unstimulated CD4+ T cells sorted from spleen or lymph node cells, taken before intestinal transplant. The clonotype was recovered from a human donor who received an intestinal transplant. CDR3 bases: TGTGCCAGCAGCTCCAACCCGGCCCTACAAGAGACCCAGTACTTC. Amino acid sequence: CASSSNPALQETQYF.